One and the same sample provided the 22 T cell receptor beta chains below, sequenced in a study of T cells in Graves' hyperthyroidism and ophthalmopathy. Amplified regions were TCR beta CDR3 sequences from RNA transcripts. Primed by the HTBI set, a first-round RT-PCR was run on the TCR CDR3. TCRdb reprocessed the multiplex PCR reads via MiXCR and lists one record per CDR3 protein. Seen here are about 400,000 distinct CDR3 sequences, about an eighth observed once, and the top ten hold 5.3%. Sequenced input: blood. The receptors derive from a woman under 30 with Graves' hyperthyroidism.

The chain combines TRBV6-1 with TRBJ2-1; 9 bases are shared with TRBD2. This CDR3 spans 16 amino acids. The V gene end was trimmed by 6 bases and the J gene end by 3 bases; junction bases not matched to a gene: 9. Germline CDR1 MNHNS, CDR2 SASEGT. CDR3 nucleotides: TGTGCCAGCAGCCGATTTCTAGCGGGACACTACAATGAGCAGTTCTTC. This encodes CASSRFLAGHYNEQFF.

This clonotype has ten or more counts. V gene TRBV2 combines with J gene TRBJ1-2, with D unresolved. The germline CDR1 and CDR2 sequences are SNHLY and FYNNEI. Trimming cost V 10 bases and J 2 bases, with 11 bases left between them. This CDR3 contains 12 residues. CDR3 residues: CAIPRKNYGYTF. DNA for the CDR3: TGTGCCATCCCCCGGAAGAACTATGGCTACACCTTC.

As regards this clonotype: This may arise from a read error, as a much more abundant clone is one base away. CDR3: CASSPPTASAIAKSIQYF. The CDR3 DNA reads as TGTGCCAGCAGCCCACCGACCGCCTCGGCGATAGCCAAAAGCATTCAGTACTTC. This sequence joins TRBV28 and TRBJ2-4; D unclear. The CDR3 consists of 18 residues. The germline V gene encodes CDR1 MDHEN and CDR2 SYDVKM.

This clonotype has at least ten counts. This sequence joins TRBV28 and TRBJ2-1; D is perhaps TRBD2 (6 bases). CDR1 is MDHEN and CDR2 is SYDVKM in the germline V gene. CDR3 length equals 14 residues. The V gene lost 6 bases and the J gene lost 8 bases, with 17 bases spanning the gap. For the CDR3, the DNA is TGTGCCAGCAGCCAAGCAGCTAGCGATCATGAGCAGTTCTTC. It is translated as CASSQAASDHEQFF.

This clonotype was counted only a few times. The V call is TRBV19, the J call TRBJ2-1; 8 bases are shared with TRBD1. Trimming at V came to 6 bases and at J to 7 bases, leaving 8 bases not matched to a gene. In germline, CDR1 is LNHDA, CDR2 SQIVND (reference sequence). The CDR3 loop spans 14 amino acids. The CDR3 here is CASSAGQEGNEQFF. The CDR3 nucleotides are TGTGCCAGTAGCGCGGGACAGGAGGGGAATGAGCAGTTCTTC.

This clonotype appeared a few times. The chain combines TRBV28 with TRBJ1-6, with D tentatively TRBD1 (5 bases). This CDR3 comprises 13 residues. The germline V gene encodes CDR1 MDHEN and CDR2 SYDVKM. V dropped 4 bases and J dropped 17 bases, with 18 bases sitting between them. The CDR3 nucleotides are TGTGCCAGCAGTTCCTCTGGGGGTCTGGTGGTCCACTTT. This translates into CASSSSGGLVVHF.

The table lists this clonotype with many counts. This chain links TRBV6-1 with TRBJ2-7; D gene uncertain. With 5 bases removed from V and 1 base from J, the gap between germline ends came to 3 bases. Germline CDR1 MNHNS, CDR2 SASEGT. The CDR3 spans 11 residues. Here the CDR3 DNA reads TGTGCCAGCAGTAAATCCTACGAGCAGTACTTC. Translated, it gives CASSKSYEQYF.

This clonotype was observed at least ten times. The chain employs TRBV7-9 and TRBJ2-3; D is uncertain. The CDR3 totals 13 residues. V lost 4 bases and J 4 bases, leaving 9 bases between the germline ends. Germline V gene data show CDR1 as SEHNR and CDR2 as FQNEAQ (reference sequence). The CDR3 region is CASSSSTPDTQYF. CDR3 nucleotide sequence: TGTGCCAGCAGCTCATCGACCCCAGATACGCAGTATTTT.

This clonotype came up many times. The V gene is TRBV3-1, the J gene TRBJ2-1; D may be TRBD1 (5 bases). Per germline, CDR1 LGHDT and CDR2 YNNKEL (reference sequence). The CDR3 spans 14 residues. V was shortened by 0 bases and J by 10 bases, with 13 bases between the two germline ends. CDR3 region: CASSQEKGLGEQFF. The CDR3 DNA reads TGTGCCAGCAGCCAAGAAAAGGGGCTCGGGGAGCAGTTCTTC.

This clonotype was seen repeatedly, ten times or more. The V and J genes are TRBV6-2 or TRBV6-3 and TRBJ1-2, with D possibly being TRBD1 (5 bases). V dropped 6 bases and J dropped 6 bases, with 17 bases sitting between them. The length of the CDR3 is 14 residues. From germline, CDR1 is MNHEY and CDR2 SVGEGT. The CDR3 loop is CASRTREETDGYTF. As DNA, the CDR3 is TGTGCCAGCAGGACCAGGGAGGAAACGGATGGCTACACCTTC.

This clonotype showed up many times. The chain links TRBV20-1 to TRBJ2-3, with 10 bases lining up with TRBD2. CDR1 and CDR2 (germline): DFQATT, SNEGSKA (reference sequence). The J segment lost 0 bases and the V segment lost 6 bases, leaving 12 bases of the junction unmatched. There are 17 residues in the CDR3. CDR3 in amino acids: CSAFPISGRFSTDTQYF. CDR3 DNA: TGCAGTGCATTCCCTATTAGCGGGAGGTTCAGCACAGATACGCAGTATTTT.

This clonotype has at least ten counts. V is TRBV18 and J is TRBJ2-6; D not resolved. The CDR3 loop spans 14 amino acids. V shed 3 bases and J shed 4 bases, with 7 bases lying between them. CDR1 KGHSH and CDR2 LQKENI come from the germline V gene. The CDR3, as DNA: TGTGCCAGCTCACCTACTACCGGGGCCAACGTCCTGACTTTC. This sequence encodes CASSPTTGANVLTF.

J is TRBJ2-3 and V is TRBV19, with TRBD2 matching over 9 bases. The length of the CDR3 is 16 residues. Germline V gene sequence: CDR1 LNHDA, CDR2 SQIVND (reference sequence). V lost 4 bases and J lost 0; bases outside the gene matches: 5. CDR3 nucleotides: TGTGCCAGTAGTAAGTCTAGCGGGACTAGCACAGATACGCAGTATTTT. This encodes CASSKSSGTSTDTQYF.

The sample holds many counts of this clonotype. The rearrangement joins TRBV6-1 to TRBJ2-2; D may match TRBD1 or TRBD2 (5 bases each). V was clipped by 5 bases and J by 0 bases, with 13 bases between them. Germline V gene sequence: CDR1 MNHNS, CDR2 SASEGT. The CDR3 contains 16 residues. The CDR3 loop is CASSKGRSTNTGELFF. CDR3 bases: TGTGCCAGCAGTAAGGGACGGAGTACGAACACCGGGGAGCTGTTTTTT.

At least ten counts were recorded for this clonotype. This chain links TRBV27 with TRBJ1-2; tentative D call: TRBD1 (5 bases). CDR1 and CDR2 (germline): MNHEY, SMNVEV (reference sequence). The CDR3 is 13 amino acids. Trimming shortened V by 2 bases and J by 7 bases, and 11 bases separated the two germline ends. The CDR3 nucleotides are TGTGCCAGCAGTTTAGGGGCATCCTCTGGCTACACCTTC. This codes for CASSLGASSGYTF.

There are a few counts of this clonotype. The rearrangement uses TRBV13 and TRBJ1-6; 8 nucleotides align to TRBD1. Losses at the gene ends were 3 bases for V and 9 bases for J; bases not matched to a gene: 10. The length of the CDR3 is 16 residues. The germline V gene encodes CDR1 PRHDT and CDR2 FYEKMQ (reference sequence). CDR3 sequence: CASSLGAADRVSPLHF. The CDR3 region has the DNA TGTGCCAGCAGCTTGGGGGCTGCGGACAGGGTTTCACCCCTCCACTTT.

The chain joins TRBV4-1 to TRBJ2-3, with no clear D. The CDR3 sequence is 14 residues long. CDR1 is MGHRA, CDR2 YSYEKL, per germline. Trimming left V 0 bases short and J 4 bases short, with 8 bases between. For the CDR3, the DNA is TGCGCCAGCAGCCAAGATGTAAGCGCAGATACGCAGTATTTT. Its translation is CASSQDVSADTQYF.

This clonotype was found many times. The chain is built from TRBV2 and TRBJ1-5; 10 bases fit TRBD1. The CDR3 covers 14 residues. Germline CDR1 is SNHLY and CDR2 is FYNNEI. V shed 9 bases and J 5 bases; nucleotides not matched to a gene: 7. The CDR3 reads CASGDRGPHQPQHF. The CDR3, as DNA: TGTGCCAGTGGGGACAGGGGCCCTCATCAGCCCCAGCATTTT.

V and J are TRBV29-1 and TRBJ1-1, with no clear D. From germline, CDR1 is SQVTM and CDR2 ANQGSEA. The V end lost 4 bases, the J end lost 1 base, and 10 bases lay between the germline ends. This CDR3 spans 13 amino acids. The CDR3 nucleotides are TGCAGCGTTGTTTTGTTCGGGAACACTGAAGCTTTCTTT. Protein sequence: CSVVLFGNTEAFF.

This sequence joins TRBV19 and TRBJ1-5; no clear D gene. Germline assignment: CDR1 LNHDA and CDR2 SQIVND (reference sequence). This CDR3 comprises 14 residues. With 1 base removed from V and 5 bases from J, the gap between germline ends came to 9 bases. CDR3 sequence: CASSIAWEDQPQHF. CDR3 in DNA: TGTGCCAGTAGTATAGCCTGGGAGGATCAGCCCCAGCATTTT.

The chain employs TRBV12-3 or TRBV12-4 and TRBJ2-3; D perhaps matches TRBD1 (5 bases). The CDR3 runs to 16 residues. The V end was cut by 1 base, the J end by 0 bases, with 11 bases between. The CDR3 loop reads CASSLVGALSTDTQYF. Here the CDR3 DNA reads TGTGCCAGCAGTTTAGTTGGGGCTCTAAGCACAGATACGCAGTATTTT.

This clonotype has at least ten counts. This sequence joins TRBV2 and TRBJ1-1, with a possible D match to TRBD1 (6 bases). CDR3 length: 15 residues. CDR1 is SNHLY and CDR2 is FYNNEI in the germline V gene. V shed 4 bases and J shed 1 base, with 13 bases lying between them. The CDR3 protein is CASSVSRDKNTEAFF. CDR3 bases: TGTGCCAGCAGTGTGAGTAGGGACAAGAACACTGAAGCTTTCTTT.